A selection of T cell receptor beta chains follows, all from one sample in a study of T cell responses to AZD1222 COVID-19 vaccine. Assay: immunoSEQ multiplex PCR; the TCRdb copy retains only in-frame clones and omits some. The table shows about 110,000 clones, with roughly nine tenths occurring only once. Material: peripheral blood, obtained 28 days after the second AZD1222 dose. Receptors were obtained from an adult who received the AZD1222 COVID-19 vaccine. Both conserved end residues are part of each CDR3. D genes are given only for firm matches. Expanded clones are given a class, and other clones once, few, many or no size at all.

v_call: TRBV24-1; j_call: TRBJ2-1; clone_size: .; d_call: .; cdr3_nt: TGTGCCACCTCTACAGGGAATGAGCAGTTCTTC; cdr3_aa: CATSTGNEQFF
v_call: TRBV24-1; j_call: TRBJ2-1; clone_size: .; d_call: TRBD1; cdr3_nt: TGTGCCACCAGTGATTCGACGACAGGGAGCTCCTACAATGAGCAGTTCTTC; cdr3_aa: CATSDSTTGSSYNEQFF
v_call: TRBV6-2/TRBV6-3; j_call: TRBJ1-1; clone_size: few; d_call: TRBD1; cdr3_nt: TGTGCCAGCAGTTCCGGGACAGGGGGCGGTTTAACTGAAGCTTTCTTT; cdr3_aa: CASSSGTGGGLTEAFF
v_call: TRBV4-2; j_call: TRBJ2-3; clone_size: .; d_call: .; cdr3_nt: TGTGCCAGCAGCCAAGGAAGACGGGGGGCAAGCACAGATACGCAGTATTTT; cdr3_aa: CASSQGRRGASTDTQYF
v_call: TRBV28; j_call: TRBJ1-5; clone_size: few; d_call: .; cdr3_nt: TGTGCCAGCAGTTTTTTCGGGACACCTGGATTTAGCAATCAGCCCCAGCATTTT; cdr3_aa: CASSFFGTPGFSNQPQHF
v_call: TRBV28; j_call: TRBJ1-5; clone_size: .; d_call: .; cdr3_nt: TGTGCCAGCAGGCTATGGGGATGGGGTCGAGAGGATCAGCCCCAGCATTTT; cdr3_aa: CASRLWGWGREDQPQHF
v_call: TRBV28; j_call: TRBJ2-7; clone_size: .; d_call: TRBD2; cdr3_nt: TGTGCCAGCAAGCTAGCGGGGCCCAGGGAGCAGTACTTC; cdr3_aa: CASKLAGPREQYF
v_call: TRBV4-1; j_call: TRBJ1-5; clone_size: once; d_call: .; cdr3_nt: TGCGCCAGCAGCCAAGTAGAAGGGGGCAATCAGCCCCAGCATTTT; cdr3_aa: CASSQVEGGNQPQHF
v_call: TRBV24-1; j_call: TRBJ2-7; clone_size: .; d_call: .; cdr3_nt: TGTGCCACCAGTGACTACCTAGGACAGACACTCTACGAGCAGTACTTC; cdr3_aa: CATSDYLGQTLYEQYF
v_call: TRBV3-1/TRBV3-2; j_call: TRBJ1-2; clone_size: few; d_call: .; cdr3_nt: TGTGCCAGCAGCCAGGGGTTCGGAGATGGCTACACCTTC; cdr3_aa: CASSQGFGDGYTF
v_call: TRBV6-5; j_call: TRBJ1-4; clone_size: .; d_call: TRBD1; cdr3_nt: TGTGCCAGCAGGCAGGGGGCCGGAAATGAAAAACTGTTTTTT; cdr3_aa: CASRQGAGNEKLFF
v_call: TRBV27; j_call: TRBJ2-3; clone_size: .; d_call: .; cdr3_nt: TGTGCCAGCAGTTTAATTGGCACAGATACGCAGTATTTT; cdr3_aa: CASSLIGTDTQYF